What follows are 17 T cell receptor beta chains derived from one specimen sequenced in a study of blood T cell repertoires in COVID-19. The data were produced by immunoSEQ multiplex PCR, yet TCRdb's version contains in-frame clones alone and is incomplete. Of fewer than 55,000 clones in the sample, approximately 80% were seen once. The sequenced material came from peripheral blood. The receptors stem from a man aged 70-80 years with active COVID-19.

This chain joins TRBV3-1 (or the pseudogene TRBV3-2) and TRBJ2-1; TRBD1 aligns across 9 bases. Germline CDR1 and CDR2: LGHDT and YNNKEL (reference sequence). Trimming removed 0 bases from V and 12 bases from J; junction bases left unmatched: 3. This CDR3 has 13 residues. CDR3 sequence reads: CASSQDDRGWQFF. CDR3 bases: TGTGCCAGCAGCCAAGACGACAGGGGGTGGCAGTTCTTC.

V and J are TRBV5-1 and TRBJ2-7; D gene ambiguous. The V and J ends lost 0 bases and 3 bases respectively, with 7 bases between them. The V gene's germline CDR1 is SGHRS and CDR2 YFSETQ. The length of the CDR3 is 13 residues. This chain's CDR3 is CASSLDSHYEQYF. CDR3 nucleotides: TGCGCCAGCAGCTTGGACTCCCACTACGAGCAGTACTTC.

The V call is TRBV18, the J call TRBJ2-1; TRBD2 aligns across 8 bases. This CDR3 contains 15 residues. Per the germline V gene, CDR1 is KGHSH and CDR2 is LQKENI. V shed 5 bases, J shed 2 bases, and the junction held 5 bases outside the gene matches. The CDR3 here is CASSELAGPYNEQFF. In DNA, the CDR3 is TGTGCCAGCTCAGAGCTAGCGGGTCCCTACAATGAGCAGTTCTTC.

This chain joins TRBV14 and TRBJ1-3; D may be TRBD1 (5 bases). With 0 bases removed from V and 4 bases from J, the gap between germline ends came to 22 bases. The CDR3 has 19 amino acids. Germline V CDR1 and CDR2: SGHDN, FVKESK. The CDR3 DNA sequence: TGTGCCAGCAGCCAAGACTCCTATGGGGTATGGGGCAGAGGAAACACCATATATTTT. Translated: CASSQDSYGVWGRGNTIYF.

CDR3 nucleotide sequence: TGCAGCGCCGCCGGGACAGATCGCAATGAGCAGTTCTTC. Translating gives CSAAGTDRNEQFF. This chain links TRBV29-1 with TRBJ2-1; 7 nucleotides match TRBD1. Per the germline V gene, CDR1 is SQVTM and CDR2 is ANQGSEA. V was pared by 7 bases and J by 6 bases, with 9 bases of the junction left unmatched. CDR3 length: 13 amino acids.

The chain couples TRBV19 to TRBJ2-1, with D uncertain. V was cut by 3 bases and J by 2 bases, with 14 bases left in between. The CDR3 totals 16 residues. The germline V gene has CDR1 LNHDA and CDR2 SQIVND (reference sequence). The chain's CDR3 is CASSMRSMSPYNEQFF. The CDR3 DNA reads TGTGCCAGTAGTATGCGGTCCATGAGTCCCTACAATGAGCAGTTCTTC.

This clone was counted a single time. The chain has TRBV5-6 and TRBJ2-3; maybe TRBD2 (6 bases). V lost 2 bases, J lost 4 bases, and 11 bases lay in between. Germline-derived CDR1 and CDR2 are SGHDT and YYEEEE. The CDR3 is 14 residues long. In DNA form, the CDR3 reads TGTGCCAGCAGCTTAGTAGCGGCGGCAGATACGCAGTATTTT. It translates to CASSLVAAADTQYF.

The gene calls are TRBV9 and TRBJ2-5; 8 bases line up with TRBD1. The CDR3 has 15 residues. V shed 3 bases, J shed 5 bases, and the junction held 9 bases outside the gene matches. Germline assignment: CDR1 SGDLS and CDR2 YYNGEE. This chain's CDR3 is CASSGRTGYRETQYF. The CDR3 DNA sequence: TGTGCCAGCAGCGGCCGGACAGGGTATAGGGAGACCCAGTACTTC.

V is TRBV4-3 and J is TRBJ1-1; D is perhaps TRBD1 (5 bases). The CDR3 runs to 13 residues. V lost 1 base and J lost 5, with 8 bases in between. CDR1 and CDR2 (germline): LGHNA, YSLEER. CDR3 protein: CASSQVQGTEAFF. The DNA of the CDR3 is TGCGCCAGCAGCCAAGTTCAGGGAACTGAAGCTTTCTTT.

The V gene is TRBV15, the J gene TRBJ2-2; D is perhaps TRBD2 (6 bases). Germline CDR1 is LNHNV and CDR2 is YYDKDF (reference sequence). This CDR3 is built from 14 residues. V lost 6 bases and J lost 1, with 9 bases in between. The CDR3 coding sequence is TGTGCCACCAGGTCGGGGGAGAACACCGGGGAGCTGTTTTTT. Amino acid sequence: CATRSGENTGELFF.

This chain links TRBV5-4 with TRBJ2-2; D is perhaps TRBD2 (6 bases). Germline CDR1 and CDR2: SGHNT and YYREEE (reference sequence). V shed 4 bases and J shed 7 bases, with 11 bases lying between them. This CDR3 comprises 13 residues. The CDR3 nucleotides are TGTGCCAGCAGCCCCCGGGGGAACGGGGAGCTGTTTTTT. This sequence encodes CASSPRGNGELFF.

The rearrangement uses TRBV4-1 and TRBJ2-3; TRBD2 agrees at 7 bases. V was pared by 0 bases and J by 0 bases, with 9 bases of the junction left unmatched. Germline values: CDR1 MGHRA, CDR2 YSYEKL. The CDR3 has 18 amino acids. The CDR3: CASSQDSPRGVSTDTQYF. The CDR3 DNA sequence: TGCGCCAGCAGCCAAGATAGCCCCCGGGGGGTTAGCACAGATACGCAGTATTTT.

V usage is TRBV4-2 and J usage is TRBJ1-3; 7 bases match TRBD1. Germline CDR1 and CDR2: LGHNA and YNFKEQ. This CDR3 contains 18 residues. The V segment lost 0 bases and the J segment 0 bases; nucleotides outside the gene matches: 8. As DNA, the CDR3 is TGTGCCAGCAGCCAAGATAGCACAGGGGCCGTCTCTGGAAACACCATATATTTT. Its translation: CASSQDSTGAVSGNTIYF.

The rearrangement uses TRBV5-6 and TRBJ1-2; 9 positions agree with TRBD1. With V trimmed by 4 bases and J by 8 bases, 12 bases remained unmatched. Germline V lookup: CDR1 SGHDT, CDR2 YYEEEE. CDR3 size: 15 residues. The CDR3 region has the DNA TGTGCCAGCAGCCCGGAGGGGACAGGGACGTCAGGCTACACCTTC. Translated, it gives CASSPEGTGTSGYTF.

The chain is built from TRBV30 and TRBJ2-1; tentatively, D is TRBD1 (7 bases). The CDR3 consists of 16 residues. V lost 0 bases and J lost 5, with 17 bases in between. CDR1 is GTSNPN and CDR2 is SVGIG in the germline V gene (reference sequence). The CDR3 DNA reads TGTGCCTGGAGTGTATTTGGAGGGGGCAGTAACAATGAGCAGTTCTTC. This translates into CAWSVFGGGSNNEQFF.

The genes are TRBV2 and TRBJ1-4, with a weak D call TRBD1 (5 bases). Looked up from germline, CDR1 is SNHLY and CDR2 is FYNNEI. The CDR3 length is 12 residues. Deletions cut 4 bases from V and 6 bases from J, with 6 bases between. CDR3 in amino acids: CASSVGDEKLFF. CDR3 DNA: TGTGCCAGCAGTGTAGGGGATGAAAAACTGTTTTTT.

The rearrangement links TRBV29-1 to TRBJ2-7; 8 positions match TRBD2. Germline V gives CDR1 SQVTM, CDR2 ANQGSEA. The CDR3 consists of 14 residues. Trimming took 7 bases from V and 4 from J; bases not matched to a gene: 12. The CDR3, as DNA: TGCAGCGCCACCTCTGGCGGGGGGATATACGAGCAGTACTTC. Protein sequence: CSATSGGGIYEQYF.